The present entry profiles one T cell receptor beta chain with its context. Its antigen is unidentified. The sample is drawn from a study of T cell responses to AZD1222 COVID-19 vaccine. The study, taken as a whole, reports: The peak T cell response came first, and repertoires were sampled only after it. Mostly white British, mostly female donors; authors suggested clonal diversity may be underestimated.

There are 16 residues in the CDR3. The germline V gene has CDR1 MDHEN and CDR2 SYDVKM. V lost 5 bases and J 1 base, leaving 15 bases between the germline ends. Some clones are missing from TCRdb's copy, which holds only in-frame ones; the method was immunoSEQ multiplex PCR. The repertoire holds 150,000 to 200,000 clones, with 90% as singletons. The sequence derives from an adult who received the AZD1222 COVID-19 vaccine. The chain has TRBV28 and TRBJ2-4; D not certain. The sequencing here drew on peripheral blood, taken 28 days after the second AZD1222 dose. CDR3: CASSPPPGWAKNIQYF. CDR3 coding DNA: TGTGCCAGCAGTCCCCCGCCGGGTTGGGCCAAAAACATTCAGTACTTC. Filled out from reference TRBV28 and TRBJ2-4, the complete variable domain reads DVKVTQSSRYLVKRTGEKVFLECVQDMDHENMFWYRQDPGLGLRLIYFSYDVKMKEKGDIPEGYSVSREKKERFSLILESASTNQTSMYLCASSPPPGWAKNIQYFGAGTRLSVL.